The 29 T cell receptor beta chains below come from one sample, sequenced in a study of early stage breast cancer tumors (dated by TCRdb to between 2016 and 2019). Libraries were built with the immunoSEQ multiplex PCR assay. TCRdb carries this immuneACCESS record with in-frame sequences only. Its versions omit some clonotypes, under half of them owing to an unresolved V gene in the studies checked, with the rest unexplained. The sample includes around 13,000 clones, with around 80% observed a single time. The leading ten clones occupy about 7.6% of the sample. Sequencing was performed on normal breast tissue next to the tumor. The receptor source for this set is a person in their fifties with breast cancer.

This chain joins TRBV6-5 and TRBJ1-1; a weak D match, TRBD1 (6 bases). From germline, CDR1 is MNHEY and CDR2 SVGAGI. The length of the CDR3 is 11 residues. V was trimmed by 5 bases and J by 10 bases, leaving 11 bases between them. The CDR3 bases are TGTGCCAGCAGTACCAGGACAGCAGCTTTCTTT. This translates into CASSTRTAAFF.

This clone was counted once. V gene TRBV28 combines with J gene TRBJ2-3; tentatively, D is TRBD1 (5 bases). This CDR3 contains 13 residues. Germline V gene lookup returns CDR1 MDHEN and CDR2 SYDVKM. Trimming shortened V by 8 bases and J by 3 bases, and 12 bases separated the two germline ends. The CDR3 region is CASLQGWTDTQYF. The CDR3 coding sequence is TGTGCCAGCTTGCAGGGATGGACAGATACGCAGTATTTT.

The chain carries TRBV9 and TRBJ2-2; D is unresolved. The CDR3 runs 13 residues. Trimming pared 4 bases from V and 10 bases from J, leaving 14 bases between. Germline CDR1 reads SGDLS; CDR2 reads YYNGEE. This CDR3 is CASSIGPSEELFF. Written as DNA, the CDR3 is TGTGCCAGCAGCATCGGGCCGTCCGAGGAGCTGTTTTTT.

This clone appeared a single time. V usage is TRBV27 and J usage is TRBJ2-7; 7 bases agree with TRBD1. The CDR3 totals 15 residues. Trimming at V came to 5 bases and at J to 2 bases, leaving 9 bases not matched to a gene. CDR1 MNHEY and CDR2 SMNVEV come from the germline V gene (reference sequence). The CDR3 sequence: CASSSLQGKPYEQYF. CDR3 sequence (DNA): TGTGCCAGCAGTAGCCTACAGGGGAAGCCCTACGAGCAGTACTTC.

This clone was counted a few times. This rearrangement joins TRBV11-2 to TRBJ2-6, with D possibly TRBD2 on 5 matching bases. Germline lookup yields CDR1 SGHAT and CDR2 FQNNGV. V was pared by 7 bases and J by 3 bases, with 13 bases between. This CDR3 region has 15 residues. The CDR3 region has the DNA TGTGCCAGCACCGGCGAGGGAAATGGGGCCAACGTCCTGACTTTC. Translating it yields CASTGEGNGANVLTF.

This chain uses TRBV10-3 with TRBJ1-2; D is unclear. The ends were cut back, 2 bases at V and 8 bases at J, with 12 bases in the middle. Germline V CDR1 and CDR2: ENHRY, SYGVKD. This CDR3 region has 13 residues. The CDR3 loop reads CAISEGSLRGYTF. The CDR3, as DNA: TGTGCCATCAGTGAGGGATCGCTAAGAGGCTACACCTTC.

Details on this clone: Other DNA sequences from this sample encode an identical CDR3 as well. V and J are TRBV2 and TRBJ2-3, with TRBD2 matching 7 bases. The CDR3 is 14 residues long. Germline trimming cut 1 base from V and 3 bases from J; bases unmatched to any gene: 1. CDR1 is SNHLY, CDR2 FYNNEI, per germline. CDR3 sequence: CASSEGGGTDTQYF. CDR3 DNA sequence: TGTGCCAGCAGTGAAGGCGGGGGAACAGATACGCAGTATTTT.

The chain uses TRBV7-9 and TRBJ2-2, with 10 bases identical to TRBD1. The V and J ends lost 5 bases and 3 bases, in that order; junction bases with no gene match: 3. The CDR3 is made up of 15 amino acids. Germline values: CDR1 SEHNR, CDR2 FQNEAQ (reference sequence). CDR3 DNA sequence: TGTGCCAGCAGCCGACAGGGGGCGGACACCGGGGAGCTGTTTTTT. Translating it yields CASSRQGADTGELFF.

This clone came up once. The chain combines TRBV27 with TRBJ2-7; D not resolved. CDR1 and CDR2 (germline): MNHEY, SMNVEV (reference sequence). V was shortened by 5 bases and J by 4 bases, with 15 bases between the two germline ends. The CDR3 sequence is 14 residues long. CDR3 sequence: CASSPATSRYEQYF. DNA of the CDR3: TGTGCCAGCAGTCCCGCCACCTCTAGATACGAGCAGTACTTC.

The chain links TRBV28 to TRBJ2-5; tentative D call: TRBD1 (6 bases). The V and J ends lost 4 bases and 7 bases respectively, with 13 bases between them. CDR3 size: 13 residues. In germline, CDR1 is MDHEN, CDR2 SYDVKM. The CDR3 DNA is TGTGCCAGCAGTTCCGGGACATTTGGGACCCAGTACTTC. Translated, it gives CASSSGTFGTQYF.

The chain employs TRBV19 and TRBJ1-6; D unclear. This CDR3 is 14 amino acids long. Germline assignment: CDR1 LNHDA and CDR2 SQIVND (reference sequence). The V end was cut by 7 bases, the J end by 10 bases, with 17 bases between. The CDR3 spells CASKVFGLGSPLHF. In DNA form, the CDR3 reads TGTGCCAGTAAGGTATTTGGTTTAGGATCACCCCTCCACTTT. Complete variable domain (other parts from reference TRBV19 and TRBJ1-6): DGGITQSPKYLFRKEGQNVTLSCEQNLNHDAMYWYRQDPGQGLRLIYYSQIVNDFQKGDIAEGYSVSREKKESFPLTVTSAQKNPTAFYLCASKVFGLGSPLHFGNGTRLTVT.

This chain uses TRBV7-6 with TRBJ2-3; TRBD2 matches at 7 bases. There are 15 residues in the CDR3. The germline CDR1 and CDR2 sequences are SGHVS and FNYEAQ. V was clipped by 5 bases and J by 4 bases; unmatched bases: 9. As DNA, the CDR3 is TGTGCCAGCAGCCCTAGTGGGGGGGAGGCAGATACGCAGTATTTT. Translation: CASSPSGGEADTQYF.

The V and J genes are TRBV2 and TRBJ2-2; tentative D call: TRBD1 (6 bases). Trimming stripped 6 bases from V and 5 bases from J, with 13 bases between. The CDR3 has 14 residues. CDR1 and CDR2 from the germline V gene are SNHLY and FYNNEI. The CDR3 DNA reads as TGTGCCAGCAGAGGCAGGGGTAGGACCGGGGAGCTGTTTTTT. Its translation: CASRGRGRTGELFF.

The V and J genes are TRBV6-1 and TRBJ2-1; D possibly corresponds to TRBD1 (5 bases). The CDR3 runs 15 residues. Germline-derived CDR1 and CDR2 are MNHNS and SASEGT. V was clipped by 5 bases and J by 5 bases, with 16 bases between them. The CDR3 region is CASSPIGQGHNEQFF. The CDR3 nucleotides read TGTGCCAGCAGTCCTATAGGCCAGGGCCACAATGAGCAGTTCTTC.

The genes are TRBV28 and TRBJ1-4, with D unclear. Trimming cost V 10 bases and J 3 bases, with 12 bases left between them. The CDR3 loop spans 13 amino acids. Germline V gene sequence: CDR1 MDHEN, CDR2 SYDVKM. The CDR3 DNA reads as TGTGCCACTCGAGGAGCCTCTAATGAAAAACTGTTTTTT. As protein: CATRGASNEKLFF.

The chain recombines TRBV6-6 with TRBJ1-2; TRBD1 is a possible D gene (5 bases). V lost 6 bases to trimming and J lost 4 bases, with 21 bases between them. Germline values: CDR1 MNHNY, CDR2 SVGAGI (reference sequence). The CDR3 length is 16 residues. The CDR3 is CASSFSGQGGLYGYTF. For the CDR3, the DNA is TGTGCCAGCAGCTTTTCCGGGCAGGGCGGGCTCTATGGCTACACCTTC.

The V gene is TRBV7-6, the J gene TRBJ2-2, with D unresolved. In germline, CDR1 is SGHVS, CDR2 FNYEAQ. The CDR3 runs to 14 residues. Trimming removed 2 bases at V and 0 bases at J, with 4 bases between. CDR3 coding DNA: TGTGCCAGCAGCTTAATGTCGAACACCGGGGAGCTGTTTTTT. Protein product: CASSLMSNTGELFF.

V and J are TRBV2 and TRBJ1-5; tentative D call: TRBD1 (6 bases). CDR1 and CDR2 (germline): SNHLY, FYNNEI. The CDR3 has 16 amino acids. Trimming stripped 0 bases from V and 0 bases from J, with 9 bases between. As DNA, the CDR3 is TGTGCCAGCAGTGAAGCGGGGGACACTAGCAATCAGCCCCAGCATTTT. Its protein product is CASSEAGDTSNQPQHF.

The chain has TRBV6-7 and TRBJ2-7, with 13 bases identical to TRBD2. TRBV6-7 is annotated as an ORF whose role is uncertain. CDR3 length equals 19 residues. The V and J ends lost 5 bases and 0 bases, in that order; junction bases with no gene match: 13. CDR3 residues: CASSSRTSGRWGSSYEQYF. The CDR3 DNA is TGTGCCAGCAGTAGTAGGACTAGCGGGAGATGGGGCAGCTCCTACGAGCAGTACTTC.

This chain joins TRBV14 and TRBJ2-7, with a weak D call TRBD1 (6 bases). The CDR3 consists of 12 residues. From germline, CDR1 is SGHDN and CDR2 FVKESK. V lost 1 base and J 7 bases, leaving 8 bases between the germline ends. The CDR3 is CASSQAGVEQYF. Written as DNA, the CDR3 is TGTGCCAGCAGCCAAGCAGGGGTAGAGCAGTACTTC.

The CDR3 region is CASSHGLAGTDTQYF. The CDR3 nucleotides read TGCGCCAGCAGCCATGGCCTAGCGGGCACAGATACGCAGTATTTT. J is TRBJ2-3 and V is TRBV5-1, with 7 nucleotides matching TRBD2. This CDR3 is 15 amino acids long. The trim removed 4 bases at V and 1 base at J, leaving 6 bases unmatched. CDR1 and CDR2 (germline): SGHRS, YFSETQ.

The CDR3 sequence is CASSQGVRGGQETQYF. In DNA form, the CDR3 reads TGCGCCAGCAGCCAAGGTGTGCGGGGAGGTCAAGAGACCCAGTACTTC. This chain links TRBV4-3 with TRBJ2-5; possibly TRBD2 for D (6 bases). Germline CDR1 is LGHNA and CDR2 is YSLEER. The CDR3 length is 16 residues. The ends were cut back, 1 base at V and 2 bases at J, with 14 bases in the middle.

The chain employs TRBV5-1 and TRBJ2-5; the D is unclear. V lost 2 bases to trimming and J lost 3 bases, with 8 bases between them. Germline V gene lookup returns CDR1 SGHRS and CDR2 YFSETQ. The CDR3 spans 13 residues. CDR3 DNA sequence: TGCGCCAGCAGCTTCGCCATCGAAGAGACCCAGTACTTC. Translated: CASSFAIEETQYF.

This clone was observed once. The chain employs TRBV28 and TRBJ1-2; D gene unclear. Germline CDR1 is MDHEN and CDR2 is SYDVKM. There are 15 residues in the CDR3. Trimming pared 3 bases from V and 7 bases from J, leaving 18 bases between. CDR3 protein: CASSFSPGPDGGYTF. CDR3 nucleotides: TGTGCCAGCAGTTTTTCCCCTGGACCCGATGGTGGCTACACCTTC.

This clone was seen more than once but under ten times. The J gene is TRBJ2-2, the V gene TRBV11-1; D unclear. V lost 4 bases, J lost 1 base, and 4 bases lay in between. Germline lookup yields CDR1 SGHAT and CDR2 FQDESV (reference sequence). This CDR3 is 13 amino acids long. CDR3 amino acids: CASSSWNTGELFF. CDR3 nucleotides: TGTGCCAGCAGCTCCTGGAACACCGGGGAGCTGTTTTTT. Complete variable domain (other parts from reference TRBV11-1 and TRBJ2-2): EAEVAQSPRYKITEKSQAVAFWCDPISGHATLYWYRQILGQGPELLVQFQDESVVDDSQLPKDRFSAERLKGVDSTLKIQPAELGDSAMYLCASSSWNTGELFFGEGSRLTVL.

This clone came up a few times. The V call is TRBV11-2, the J call TRBJ2-1; D might be TRBD2 (7 bases). V lost 5 bases and J lost 7, with 21 bases in between. CDR3 length: 16 residues. Germline CDR1 is SGHAT and CDR2 is FQNNGV. The CDR3 sequence: CASSPVWRGPGNEQFF. The DNA of the CDR3 is TGTGCCAGCAGCCCAGTGTGGCGGGGGCCTGGTAATGAGCAGTTCTTC.

V is TRBV19 and J is TRBJ1-1; perhaps TRBD1 as D (6 bases). Germline V lookup: CDR1 LNHDA, CDR2 SQIVND (reference sequence). There are 16 residues in the CDR3. V lost 5 bases, J lost 1 base, and 17 bases lay in between. The CDR3 nucleotides are TGTGCCAGTAGTTTGGGCCGGGACACAAAGAACACTGAAGCTTTCTTT. Its protein is CASSLGRDTKNTEAFF.

This chain joins TRBV7-6 and TRBJ2-1; a weak D match, TRBD2 (5 bases). The CDR3 is made up of 14 amino acids. Germline V gene sequence: CDR1 SGHVS, CDR2 FNYEAQ. V lost 6 bases, J lost 3 bases, and 12 bases lay in between. The CDR3 is CASSSGRVYNEQFF. The CDR3 DNA sequence: TGTGCCAGCAGTTCCGGGCGGGTCTACAATGAGCAGTTCTTC. Combining the CDR3 with reference TRBV7-6 and TRBJ2-1 gives the whole variable domain GAGVSQSPRYKVTKRGQDVALRCDPISGHVSLYWYRQALGQGPEFLTYFNYEAQQDKSGLPNDRFSAERPEGSISTLTIQRTEQRDSAMYRCASSSGRVYNEQFFGPGTRLTVL.

This clone was seen only once. The chain recombines TRBV9 with TRBJ2-3; perhaps TRBD1 as D (6 bases). The CDR3 consists of 14 residues. The V gene's germline CDR1 is SGDLS and CDR2 YYNGEE. Trimming took off 2 bases at V and 5 bases at J, with 12 bases between the two ends. CDR3 amino acids: CASSVRPGEDTQYF. The DNA for the CDR3 is TGTGCCAGCAGCGTTAGACCAGGGGAAGATACGCAGTATTTT. Combining the CDR3 with reference TRBV9 and TRBJ2-3 gives the whole variable domain DSGVTQTPKHLITATGQRVTLRCSPRSGDLSVYWYQQSLDQGLQFLIQYYNGEERAKGNILERFSAQQFPDLHSELNLSSLELGDSALYFCASSVRPGEDTQYFGPGTRLTVL.